This TCR beta chain was captured by sequencing in a study of cytomegalovirus exposure and HLA in healthy donors. As for this clone: As yet, its antigen is unknown.

As for the donors, each was a healthy bone marrow donor. Donors likely had unrecorded immune exposures despite being nominally healthy when sampled. Primers included in the PCR were 60 Vbeta and 13 Jbeta primers. The assay was immunoSEQ multiplex PCR, and TCRdb's table has in-frame clones only and misses some. The sample has about 57,000 clones, approximately 80% seen once. This CDR3 is built from 15 residues. V dropped 3 bases and J dropped 3; count of bases not matched to a gene: 7. Per germline, CDR1 SEHNR and CDR2 FQNEAQ (reference sequence). Study results and limitations: CMV serostatus was the sole immune exposure data available. Looking again later, the authors saw that most CMV-associated TCR beta chains seemed HLA-restricted.

Sequencing was done on a sample of PBMCs. The sequence was obtained from a young man in good health and CMV-seronegative. V usage is TRBV7-9 and J usage is TRBJ1-2, with 7 positions matching TRBD1. The CDR3 reads CASSFALTGDYGYTF. In nucleotides, the CDR3 is TGTGCCAGCAGCTTCGCCCTAACAGGGGACTATGGCTACACCTTC.